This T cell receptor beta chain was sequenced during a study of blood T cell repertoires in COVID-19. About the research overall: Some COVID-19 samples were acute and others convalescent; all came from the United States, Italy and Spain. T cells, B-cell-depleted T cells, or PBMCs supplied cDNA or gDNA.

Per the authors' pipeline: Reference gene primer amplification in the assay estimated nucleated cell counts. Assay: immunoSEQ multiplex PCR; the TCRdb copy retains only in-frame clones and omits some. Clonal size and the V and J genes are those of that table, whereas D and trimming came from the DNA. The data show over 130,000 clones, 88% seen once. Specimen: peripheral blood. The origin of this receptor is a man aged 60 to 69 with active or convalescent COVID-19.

CDR3 region: CATSNRESDTGELFF. The CDR3 nucleotides are TGTGCCACCAGTAACAGGGAAAGCGACACCGGGGAGCTGTTTTTT. The rearrangement uses TRBV24-1 and TRBJ2-2, with D possibly being TRBD1 (6 bases). The germline V gene has CDR1 KGHDR and CDR2 SFDVKD. CDR3 length: 15 amino acids. V shed 6 bases and J shed 3 bases, with 13 bases lying between them.